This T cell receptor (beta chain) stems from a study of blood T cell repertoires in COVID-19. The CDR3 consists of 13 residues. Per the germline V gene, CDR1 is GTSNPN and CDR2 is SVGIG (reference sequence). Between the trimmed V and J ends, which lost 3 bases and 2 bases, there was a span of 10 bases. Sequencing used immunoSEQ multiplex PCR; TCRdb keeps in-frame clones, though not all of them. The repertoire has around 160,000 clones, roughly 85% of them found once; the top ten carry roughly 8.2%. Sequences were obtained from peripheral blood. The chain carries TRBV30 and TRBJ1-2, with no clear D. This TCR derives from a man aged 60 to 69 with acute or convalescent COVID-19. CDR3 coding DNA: TGTGCCTGGAGCGAGTTTATGAACTATGGCTACACCTTC. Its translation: CAWSEFMNYGYTF.